The clone carrying this T cell receptor (beta chain) was detected only once. This sample stems from a study of blood T cell repertoires in COVID-19. Study summary: Sources were T cells, B-cell-depleted T cells, or PBMCs; the material itself was cDNA or gDNA.

Profiling relied on immunoSEQ multiplex PCR, and the TCRdb table lists in-frame clones only, not all of them. The sample lists under 500,000 clones; approximately 90% were seen once. The germline gives CDR1 SNHLY, CDR2 FYNNEI. J was trimmed by 2 bases and V by 6 bases; bases with no gene match: 6. This CDR3 is built from 15 residues. The sequence was obtained from a man under 40 who had recovered from COVID-19. V usage is TRBV2 and J usage is TRBJ2-1; 8 nucleotides match TRBD2. The sample consisted of PBMCs or T cells enriched from blood (not recorded which). CDR3 bases: TGTGCCAGCAGCGCCCTAGCGGGCCCCTACAATGAGCAGTTCTTC. Encoded protein: CASSALAGPYNEQFF.